These 20 T cell receptor beta chains were all obtained from the same sample, sequenced in a study of CXCR3-negative and CXCR3-positive naive CD8 T cells. Libraries were UMI-labeled 5' RACE TRB cDNA. Reprocessing the 5' RACE reads, TCRdb reports a single entry for every CDR3 protein and omits DNA. Found here are more than 50,000 distinct CDR3 sequences; the top ten clones hold roughly 1.6%. The source material was naive CXCR3- CD8+ T cells from blood. Subset noted: CD45RO-CCR7+CD27+CD95- naive CD8+ T cells lacking CXCR3 (TNR3-). The receptors were sampled from a human donor in good health. Some clones in this sample may be carry-over from other donors' samples.

The rearrangement uses TRBV6-2 or TRBV6-3 and TRBJ2-2. Germline V gene sequence: CDR1 MNHEY, CDR2 SVGEGT. The CDR3 totals 11 residues. The CDR3 loop is CASSATGELFF.

This chain uses TRBV28 with TRBJ2-7; TCRdb returns TRBD1, unconfirmable since there is no DNA. Germline assignment: CDR1 MDHEN and CDR2 SYDVKM. The CDR3 length is 12 residues. CDR3 amino acids: CASNPDVGVGYF.

The chain uses TRBV25-1 and TRBJ2-1. The CDR3 is 15 amino acids. Looked up from germline, CDR1 is MGHDK and CDR2 is SYGVNS. The CDR3 reads CASSPLASPYNEQFF.

V usage is TRBV29-1 and J usage is TRBJ2-3. This CDR3 is 16 amino acids long. Germline CDR1 is SQVTM and CDR2 is ANQGSEA. The CDR3 region is CSVDRLDPMYPDTQYF.

The rearrangement joins TRBV29-1 to TRBJ1-1; TCRdb's D call of TRBD1 is untestable without DNA. The CDR3 is made up of 12 amino acids. Germline lookup yields CDR1 SQVTM and CDR2 ANQGSEA. The CDR3 protein is CSVERENTEAFF.

The rearrangement joins TRBV6-2 or TRBV6-3 to TRBJ2-1; with no DNA, the TCRdb D assignment of TRBD2 cannot be verified. This CDR3 region has 13 residues. Germline values: CDR1 MNHEY, CDR2 SVGEGT. CDR3 protein: CASNGGPYNEQFF.

The chain recombines TRBV7-2 with TRBJ2-5; there is no DNA to check the TCRdb D call of TRBD1. Germline assignment: CDR1 SGHTA and CDR2 FQGNSA. The CDR3 loop spans 15 amino acids. CDR3 sequence: CASSFTQGAGETQYF.

The chain uses TRBV29-1 and TRBJ2-3. This CDR3 spans 17 amino acids. Germline V gene sequence: CDR1 SQVTM, CDR2 ANQGSEA. The CDR3 sequence: CSVEDTLSGIATDTQYF.

The V call is TRBV18, the J call TRBJ2-7; absent DNA, TCRdb's TRBD2 call cannot be checked. The CDR3 extends over 14 amino acids. Germline loops: CDR1 KGHSH, CDR2 LQKENI. The CDR3 reads CASSPIGLTYEQYF. The variable domain in full, completed from reference TRBV18 and TRBJ2-7, reads NAGVMQNPRHLVRRRGQEARLRCSPMKGHSHVYWYRQLPEEGLKFMVYLQKENIIDESGMPKERFSAEFPKEGPSILRIQQVVRGDSAAYFCASSPIGLTYEQYFGPGTRLTVT.

The chain uses TRBV28 and TRBJ2-1; TCRdb picks TRBD2, but there is no DNA to check that call. The CDR3 loop spans 14 amino acids. CDR1 MDHEN and CDR2 SYDVKM come from the germline V gene. CDR3 sequence: CASSLPRLVNEQFF.

V usage is TRBV12-3 or TRBV12-4 and J usage is TRBJ1-3. The CDR3 is made up of 15 amino acids. This CDR3 reads CASSLSGAPGNTIYF.

The chain is built from TRBV4-1 and TRBJ1-6. Per germline, CDR1 MGHRA and CDR2 YSYEKL. The CDR3 sequence is 17 residues long. The CDR3 region is CASSQDSGEPPNSPLHF.

The chain carries TRBV7-9 and TRBJ2-1; TCRdb's D call of TRBD2 is untestable without DNA. The CDR3 length is 16 residues. Germline CDR1 is SEHNR and CDR2 is FQNEAQ (reference sequence). CDR3 sequence reads: CASSLSGGRVYNEQFF.

The V and J genes are TRBV7-9 and TRBJ1-5; lacking DNA, the TRBD1 call made by TCRdb goes unchecked. This CDR3 contains 14 residues. The germline V gene encodes CDR1 SEHNR and CDR2 FQNEAQ (reference sequence). The CDR3 sequence is CASSAAGVDQPQHF. Using reference TRBV7-9 and TRBJ1-5 for the parts outside the CDR3, the full variable domain is DTGVSQNPRHKITKRGQNVTFRCDPISEHNRLYWYRQTLGQGPEFLTYFQNEAQLEKSRLLSDRFSAERPKGSFSTLEIQRTEQGDSAMYLCASSAAGVDQPQHFGDGTRLSIL.

The J gene is TRBJ1-5, the V gene TRBV28. CDR1 is MDHEN, CDR2 SYDVKM, per germline. The CDR3 totals 14 residues. The CDR3 is CASSFLTDNQPQHF. Full variable domain (missing parts from reference TRBV28 and TRBJ1-5): DVKVTQSSRYLVKRTGEKVFLECVQDMDHENMFWYRQDPGLGLRLIYFSYDVKMKEKGDIPEGYSVSREKKERFSLILESASTNQTSMYLCASSFLTDNQPQHFGDGTRLSIL.

The chain is built from TRBV12-3 or TRBV12-4 and TRBJ2-7; TCRdb's D call, TRBD2, is unchecked because there is no DNA. This CDR3 spans 15 amino acids. The CDR3 reads CASSHPLGGTYEQYF.

The J gene is TRBJ2-7, the V gene TRBV12-3 or TRBV12-4; TCRdb selects TRBD2, and the lack of DNA leaves this call unchecked. This CDR3 has 15 residues. This CDR3 is CASSRLAGGSYEQYF.

The chain joins TRBV20-1 to TRBJ2-1; the D gene TCRdb calls, TRBD1, cannot be checked with no DNA. This CDR3 spans 15 amino acids. CDR1 DFQATT and CDR2 SNEGSKA come from the germline V gene (reference sequence). CDR3 protein: CSARENTGAYNEQFF.

The chain couples TRBV20-1 to TRBJ2-7; the TRBD2 assignment by TCRdb is unverifiable without DNA. The CDR3 extends over 15 amino acids. CDR1 is DFQATT, CDR2 SNEGSKA, per germline (reference sequence). The CDR3 loop is CSARDLVAGGYEQYF.

The gene calls are TRBV10-3 and TRBJ2-1; the D call from TCRdb, TRBD2, cannot be confirmed without DNA. Germline values: CDR1 ENHRY, CDR2 SYGVKD. The CDR3 is 13 amino acids. CDR3 sequence reads: CAISSGGYNEQFF.